The 25 T cell receptor beta chains listed next were all sequenced from one sample in a study of response to subunit inactivated influenza vaccine. Each CDR3 protein is one row after TCRdb ran MiXCR on the RT-PCR reads. The table records about 240,000 distinct CDR3 sequences, 10% to 15% of them present only once. The sequencing used non-naive T cells sorted from PBMCs, collected 14 days before vaccination. Receptors were obtained from a man aged 45-65 years who received an inactivated influenza vaccine.

This clonotype appeared many times. The V and J genes are TRBV27 and TRBJ1-4; 9 bases line up with TRBD1. The germline V gene has CDR1 MNHEY and CDR2 SMNVEV (reference sequence). Trimming at V came to 8 bases and at J to 7 bases, leaving 11 bases not matched to a gene. This CDR3 comprises 15 residues. The CDR3 DNA follows: TGTGCCAGCTCAGCCCCGGGACAGGGATCTGAAAAACTGTTTTTT. This encodes CASSAPGQGSEKLFF.

The genes are TRBV11-2 and TRBJ2-7, with D possibly being TRBD1 or TRBD2 (7 bases each). The CDR3 spans 19 residues. Germline V gene data show CDR1 as SGHAT and CDR2 as FQNNGV. Trimming stripped 5 bases from V and 0 bases from J, with 26 bases between. CDR3 in amino acids: CASSKRQGSPGGISYEQYF. The CDR3 nucleotides are TGTGCCAGCAGCAAGCGACAGGGAAGTCCGGGAGGTATCTCCTACGAGCAGTACTTC.

This clonotype appeared a few times. The V call is TRBV7-3, the J call TRBJ1-6; D call uncertain. In germline, CDR1 is SGHTA, CDR2 FQGTGA. Trimming left V 1 base short and J 2 bases short, with 9 bases between. This CDR3 is 16 amino acids long. The CDR3 protein is CASSLNSRTYNSPLHF. The CDR3 DNA sequence: TGTGCCAGCAGCTTAAACAGCCGGACCTATAATTCACCCCTCCACTTT. Using reference TRBV7-3 and TRBJ1-6 for the parts outside the CDR3, the full variable domain is GAGVSQTPSNKVTEKGKYVELRCDPISGHTALYWYRQSLGQGPEFLIYFQGTGAADDSGLPNDRFFAVRPEGSVSTLKIQRTERGDSAVYLCASSLNSRTYNSPLHFGNGTRLTVT.

This clonotype has only a few counts. This sequence joins TRBV10-3 and TRBJ2-5; TRBD2 matches at 12 bases. Losses at the gene ends were 4 bases for V and 4 bases for J; bases not matched to a gene: 10. Germline assignment: CDR1 ENHRY and CDR2 SYGVKD. The CDR3 is 17 amino acids. CDR3 sequence reads: CAISAASGRAGRETQYF. DNA for the CDR3: TGTGCCATCAGTGCGGCTAGCGGGAGGGCCGGACGAGAGACCCAGTACTTC.

The chain uses TRBV6-2 or TRBV6-3 and TRBJ1-2, with 8 bases lining up with TRBD1. This CDR3 comprises 14 residues. V gave up 5 bases and J gave up 2 bases; unmatched junction bases: 4. CDR1 and CDR2 from the germline V gene are MNHEY and SVGEGT. CDR3 DNA: TGTGCCAGCAGTCGACAGGGGACGAACTATGGCTACACCTTC. As protein: CASSRQGTNYGYTF.

This clonotype was observed a handful of times. The gene calls are TRBV20-1 and TRBJ2-3, with D maybe TRBD2 (5 bases). Trimming removed 6 bases at V and 3 bases at J, with 16 bases between. Per the germline V gene, CDR1 is DFQATT and CDR2 is SNEGSKA (reference sequence). The CDR3 is made up of 14 amino acids. The CDR3, as DNA: TGCAGTGCCAAAGTTGGAGGTAGAACAGATACGCAGTATTTT. Protein sequence: CSAKVGGRTDTQYF.

The genes are TRBV20-1 and TRBJ2-3, with no clear D. Germline CDR1 and CDR2: DFQATT and SNEGSKA (reference sequence). The length of the CDR3 is 15 residues. The V end was cut by 1 base, the J end by 1 base, with 12 bases between. CDR3 DNA sequence: TGCAGTGCTAGAGTTGCCCGGAAAGGCACAGATACGCAGTATTTT. Protein sequence: CSARVARKGTDTQYF.

By its share, this clonotype is medium-sized. The V and J genes are TRBV20-1 and TRBJ2-3; the D is unclear. This CDR3 region has 15 residues. Germline V lookup: CDR1 DFQATT, CDR2 SNEGSKA (reference sequence). Trimming left V 0 bases short and J 3 bases short, with 13 bases between. Here the CDR3 DNA reads TGCAGTGCTAGAGATAGTACAAGAGGAACAGATACGCAGTATTTT. It specifies CSARDSTRGTDTQYF.

In its sample, this clonotype was seen a few times. V and J are TRBV10-3 and TRBJ2-2; D not certain. The CDR3 consists of 14 residues. V was shortened by 4 bases and J by 1 base, with 7 bases between the two germline ends. Germline V lookup: CDR1 ENHRY, CDR2 SYGVKD. Here the CDR3 DNA reads TGTGCCATCAGTGCTCGCGGGAACACCGGGGAGCTGTTTTTT. Encoded protein: CAISARGNTGELFF.

This clonotype showed up many times. The chain couples TRBV30 to TRBJ1-2, with 7 bases matching TRBD1. The CDR3 runs 12 residues. The V segment lost 1 base and the J segment 6 bases; nucleotides outside the gene matches: 2. Looked up from germline, CDR1 is GTSNPN and CDR2 is SVGIG (reference sequence). CDR3 DNA sequence: TGTGCCTGGAGTGGAGGGGGCGATGGCTACACCTTC. It translates to CAWSGGGDGYTF.

This clonotype showed up many times. The chain uses TRBV12-3 or TRBV12-4 and TRBJ2-7; D might be TRBD2 (5 bases). The CDR3 runs 13 residues. Trimming took off 11 bases at V and 0 bases at J, with 14 bases between the two ends. CDR3 residues: CAGQAASSYEQYF. The CDR3 bases are TGTGCCGGGCAAGCGGCGAGCTCCTACGAGCAGTACTTC.

V usage is TRBV7-8 and J usage is TRBJ2-1, with 12 positions matching TRBD2. Germline assignment: CDR1 SGHVS and CDR2 FQNEAQ. J gave up 6 bases and V 5 bases, and 2 bases lay outside the gene matches. CDR3 length: 14 amino acids. The DNA of the CDR3 is TGTGCCAGCAGCGGACTAGCGGGGCTCAATGAGCAGTTCTTC. Its translation: CASSGLAGLNEQFF.

The genes are TRBV12-3 or TRBV12-4 and TRBJ2-3; D uncertain. V was clipped by 3 bases and J by 4 bases, with 8 bases between them. The CDR3 sequence is 13 residues long. DNA for the CDR3: TGTGCCAGCAGTTTTTCGGGTGCAGATACGCAGTATTTT. This gives the protein CASSFSGADTQYF.

Many counts were recorded for this clonotype. The V call is TRBV27, the J call TRBJ2-1; TRBD2 matches 9 bases. V lost 6 bases to trimming and J lost 3 bases; unmatched junction nucleotides: 9. CDR1 is MNHEY and CDR2 is SMNVEV in the germline V gene (reference sequence). This CDR3 is 16 amino acids long. The CDR3 nucleotides read TGTGCCAGCAGCCCATGGGCGGGAGGGCTCTACAATGAGCAGTTCTTC. Encoded protein: CASSPWAGGLYNEQFF.

There are many counts of this clonotype. V usage is TRBV6-1 and J usage is TRBJ2-7; D uncertain. The CDR3 loop spans 14 amino acids. The germline V gene has CDR1 MNHNS and CDR2 SASEGT. Trimming pared 7 bases from V and 0 bases from J, leaving 13 bases between. The CDR3 here is CASMVRASSYEQYF. CDR3 in DNA: TGTGCCAGCATGGTACGGGCTAGCTCCTACGAGCAGTACTTC.

This chain links TRBV18 with TRBJ2-5, with 8 bases that match TRBD2. The CDR3 length is 15 residues. The ends lost 3 bases at V and 4 bases at J; junction bases unmatched: 7. The germline CDR1 and CDR2 sequences are KGHSH and LQKENI. This chain's CDR3 is CASSPPGGGPETQYF. DNA of the CDR3: TGTGCCAGCTCACCCCCCGGGGGGGGTCCAGAGACCCAGTACTTC.

The chain links TRBV7-2 to TRBJ2-3; D gene uncertain. V was shortened by 0 bases and J by 4 bases, with 8 bases between the two germline ends. The CDR3 covers 14 residues. The germline V gene encodes CDR1 SGHTA and CDR2 FQGNSA. DNA for the CDR3: TGTGCCAGCAGCTTAGCAGGGTTCGCAGATACGCAGTATTTT. Translated: CASSLAGFADTQYF.

The chain has TRBV10-1 and TRBJ2-2; D call uncertain. Germline V gene lookup returns CDR1 WNHNN and CDR2 SYGVQD (reference sequence). CDR3 length equals 12 residues. Between the trimmed V and J ends, which lost 3 bases and 5 bases, there was a span of 4 bases. The CDR3: CASSDGTGELFF. CDR3 DNA sequence: TGCGCCAGCAGTGATGGTACCGGGGAGCTGTTTTTT.

Judged by abundance, this clonotype is medium-sized (0.01 to 0.1%). The chain employs TRBV5-1 and TRBJ2-1; D is unclear. Germline V gene data show CDR1 as SGHRS and CDR2 as YFSETQ. This CDR3 has 15 residues. The V and J ends lost 0 bases and 0 bases respectively, with 7 bases between them. CDR3 coding DNA: TGCGCCAGCAGCTTGGATGGCAGCTCCTACAATGAGCAGTTCTTC. The encoded protein is CASSLDGSSYNEQFF.

This clonotype was recorded a few times. The chain joins TRBV20-1 to TRBJ2-5, with 7 bases matching TRBD2. The CDR3 runs to 12 residues. Germline loops: CDR1 DFQATT, CDR2 SNEGSKA (reference sequence). The V segment lost 4 bases and the J segment 5 bases; nucleotides outside the gene matches: 4. DNA of the CDR3: TGCAGTGCTACGACTAGCCCGGAGACCCAGTACTTC. It is translated as CSATTSPETQYF.

This clonotype was detected ten times or more. The V call is TRBV7-9, the J call TRBJ2-2; D is unresolved. Trimming removed 1 base from V and 5 bases from J, with 14 bases in between. Germline CDR1 reads SEHNR; CDR2 reads FQNEAQ (reference sequence). This CDR3 has 16 residues. The CDR3: CASSLGPLPPTGELFF. Written as DNA, the CDR3 is TGTGCCAGCAGCTTAGGTCCCCTTCCCCCAACCGGGGAGCTGTTTTTT.

In its sample, this clonotype was seen a few times. The rearrangement uses TRBV5-5 and TRBJ2-7; 7 nucleotides agree with TRBD1. J gave up 3 bases and V 6 bases, and 9 bases lay outside the gene matches. Germline V gene data show CDR1 as SGHKS and CDR2 as YYEKEE (reference sequence). This CDR3 is 14 amino acids long. The CDR3 DNA sequence: TGTGCCAGCACGGGACAGCTGTTTATCTACGAGCAGTACTTC. This codes for CASTGQLFIYEQYF.

The table lists this clonotype with many counts. The rearrangement joins TRBV7-8 to TRBJ2-1; 10 bases are shared with TRBD2. The germline V gene encodes CDR1 SGHVS and CDR2 FQNEAQ. The CDR3 is 15 residues long. V shed 5 bases, J shed 5 bases, and the junction held 6 bases outside the gene matches. Here the CDR3 reads CASSRLAGGDNEQFF. CDR3 DNA: TGTGCCAGCAGCCGATTAGCGGGGGGCGACAATGAGCAGTTCTTC.

This clonotype was recorded a few times. The chain is built from TRBV4-3 and TRBJ2-1; no definite D call. The length of the CDR3 is 15 residues. The V end was cut by 0 bases, the J end by 7 bases, with 13 bases between. CDR1 is LGHNA, CDR2 YSLEER, per germline. CDR3 nucleotide sequence: TGCGCCAGCAGCCAAGACGGCGTAAATGCGAATGAGCAGTTCTTC. The encoded protein is CASSQDGVNANEQFF.

This clonotype was seen at least ten times. V and J are TRBV4-3 and TRBJ2-3, with D maybe TRBD1 (6 bases). Trimming removed 0 bases from V and 3 bases from J, with 10 bases in between. The CDR3 runs 15 residues. Per germline, CDR1 LGHNA and CDR2 YSLEER. CDR3 loop: CASSQEQGWTDTQYF. The CDR3 nucleotides read TGCGCCAGCAGCCAAGAACAGGGTTGGACAGATACGCAGTATTTT.